A single T cell receptor (beta chain) is shown here with its context. It lacks a known antigen. No base quality information exists; no much larger clone differs at one position. The collaborating institutions used their own protocols to collect whole blood in K2EDTA tubes. Collaborator samples were shipped for TCRbeta analysis as frozen whole blood, isolated PBMCs, or DNA extracted from either sample type. The immunoSEQ Assay, a bias-controlled multiplex PCR, was used to amplify TCRbeta CDR3 regions from genomic DNA. In the original analysis: The number of nucleated cells in each sample was estimated by amplification of reference gene primers within the assay. Sequence reads were collapsed and filtered to measure the absolute abundance of every unique TCRbeta CDR3 rearrangement. For each sample, productive Simpson clonality was calculated as the square root of Simpson's diversity index over productive rearrangements. TCRdb obtained this table from immuneACCESS and retained in-frame rearrangements with V and J assigned. These tables miss some clones; where compared with another copy, unresolved V genes account for less than half of the shortfall, and the remainder is unexplained. The D gene and trimming were derived from the DNA, and the V and J assignments and clone size from that table. This sample has approximately 210,000 clones in its table, and 86% of those were observed once. About 0.81% of the sample lies in the top ten.

This sample stems from a study of blood T cell repertoires in COVID-19 (dated by TCRdb to the early 2020s). Context from the whole study: The collaborator samples originated in the United States, Italy and Spain and spanned the acute and convalescent phases of COVID-19. A freely available public database, intended as a resource for researchers studying the immune response to SARS-CoV-2, is where the repertoires were released. The material from the prospective study consisted of cDNA or gDNA derived from T cells, B-cell-depleted T cells, or PBMCs. The samples were drawn from the first 160 participants of the ongoing ImmuneRACE study and from more than 1,000 subjects provided by 6 global collaborators. The dataset comprised deeply sampled blood TCRbeta repertoires from subjects exposed to, actively infected with, or recovered from COVID-19. A de-identified subject ID, COVID-19 status, age in years and sex were almost always included in the sample metadata. Where available, HLA class I and class II types were taken from metadata supplied by the sample provider and were not determined by assay-based typing. On the study overall, not on this receptor specifically: How much clinical and demographic metadata was included differed by source and by participant, and the metadata was provided uncurated.

CDR1 and CDR2 are drawn from the germline V gene: SGHAT, FQNNGV. The CDR3 spans 18 residues, from the cysteine through the phenylalanine. Of all the DNA, just the CDR3 is kept, 54 bases in frame from base 1. The germline V and J ends show losses of 7 bases and 2 bases respectively, and no gene match explains 13 bases of the junction. The sequence came from a woman between 65 and 79 years old with acute or convalescent COVID-19. The chain was built from TRBV11-2 and TRBJ2-3, and TRBD2 matches 12 of the central bases. Sequencing was performed on peripheral blood. The nucleotide sequence is given as TGTGCCAGCACCCCACTAGCGGGAGGCCCCGATGTCACAGATACGCAGTATTTT. The translation is CASTPLAGGPDVTDTQYF.